This T cell receptor (beta chain) emerged from a study of CD8+ T cells in alopecia areata (dated by TCRdb to the late 2010s). The study in broad terms: Treated patients were enrolled in an open-label pilot trial of oral tofacitinib, 5 to 10 mg twice daily, for moderate-to-severe alopecia areata. Amplification of TCRbeta CDR3 regions was done by immunoSEQ multiplex PCR using 35 Vbeta forward primers and 13 Jbeta reverse primers. The SALT score, which quantifies the percentage of affected scalp surface area, was used to measure disease severity in treated patients. High-throughput TCRbeta sequencing was used to examine T cell clonal expansion in alopecia areata in both the C3H/HeJ mouse model and human patients. Scalp clonality was compared across normal scalp (n=4), patchy alopecia areata scalp (n=8), and alopecia totalis/universalis scalp (n=8). The RNA source kit depended on sample type: the PAXgene miRNA kit for fixed scalp, the miRNeasy kit for PBMCs, and the RNeasy kit for mouse skin. Scalp tissue and sorted CD4+ and CD8+ peripheral blood T cells from patchy and totalis/universalis alopecia areata patients and from healthy controls were covered by human TCRbeta sequencing. Biopsies were taken from tofacitinib-treated patients at baseline and at 4 and 24 weeks of treatment, and a later scalp biopsy was taken in several of the tofacitinib-treated patients. Patients stayed on tofacitinib for 6 to 18 months and then had 6 months of follow-up off drug so that delayed response and recurrence could be assessed. What the work shows at the level of the full study, not this receptor alone: Because the treated cohort was small and included a single nonresponder, larger studies are needed to assess links between baseline CD8+ expansion and response. Shared TCR sequences between patients were less evident than in mice, which may be partly attributable to HLA diversity in the patient population. Higher clonality and more expanded CD8+ clones were observed in lesional scalp than in normal scalp, particularly in alopecia totalis/universalis, a finding suggestive of antigenic drive. With tofacitinib, both scalp clonality and the number of expanded CD8+ clones among the top 100 scalp clones went down significantly. Resident alphabeta T cells in normal human skin are also sequenced, complicating scalp TCR repertoire analysis, unlike mouse skin dominated by gammadelta T cells. During tofacitinib treatment, many expanded lesional clones stuck around in both scalp and blood, and this persistence may partly explain why relapse happens after treatment is stopped.

This clone has more than one count but fewer than ten. Its antigen specificity is not known. No clone much larger than this one lies a single base away; base qualities are absent. Library creation used the immunoSEQ multiplex PCR assay. RNA was extracted from all samples and reverse transcribed into cDNA, which served as template for TCR sequencing. First-strand cDNA was synthesized using SuperScript III with a 2:1 mix of oligo-dT and random hexamers. A synthetic immune receptor repertoire was used to assess amplification bias, and residual bias was removed computationally. The source study handled its data this way. Raw reads were preprocessed for error removal, and CDR3 was defined according to IMGT conventions as running from the conserved cysteine to phenylalanine. To get clonality, Shannon entropy was normalized by log2 of the number of productive unique TCRs and the result was subtracted from 1. Whether each scalp clone was CD4 or CD8 was inferred by checking scalp TCRbeta sequences against the CD4 and CD8 repertoires from sorted blood. Entries here come from immuneACCESS through TCRdb and include only in-frame sequences with V and J called. Some clones fail to appear in such tables; in the studies checked, an unresolved V gene covers under half of the shortfall, and the cause of the remainder is unknown. The D gene and trimming were derived from the DNA, and the V and J assignments and clone size from that table. In all, the sample holds 150,000 to 200,000 clones, and roughly 60% of those were seen once. Just over 1% of the sample is held by the ten biggest clonotypes.

Reading the label with the study, this specimen's time point is: 24 weeks on oral tofacitinib. What this sample's treatment or condition label stands for: oral pan-JAK inhibitor, 5-10 mg twice daily. From alopecia areata patients, peripheral blood was collected along with lesional scalp punch biopsies. PBMCs were separated by density centrifugation and stained for CD3, CD4 and CD8, after which CD4+ and CD8+ T cells were sorted on a FACSAria. CDR1 and CDR2 are drawn from the germline V gene (reference sequence): SGHKS, YYEKEE. The CDR3 spans 13 residues, from the cysteine through the phenylalanine. Of all the DNA, just the CDR3 is kept, 39 bases in frame from base 1. The junction carries 13 bases between V and J, which are trimmed by 3 bases and 6 bases respectively.

The chain uses TRBV5-5 and TRBJ2-7; the D gene remains uncertain. The TCR sequence derives from a human donor with alopecia areata. Sequencing was performed on CD4+ T cells sorted from blood, taken at week 24, from a patient treated with tofacitinib. Here is the DNA: TGTGCCAGCAGCTCCCTCGAAGGCGGCGAGCAGTACTTC. Translated, it gives CASSSLEGGEQYF.